This paragraph covers one TCR beta chain sequence. Its specificity is unknown. This entry belongs to a study of identical twins. General observations from the study: There were fewer insertions in abundant cord blood beta clonotypes, but memory repertoires showed no such pattern.

The CDR3 is 16 amino acids. The germline gives CDR1 MDHEN, CDR2 SYDVKM. V was shortened by 3 bases and J by 2 bases, with 11 bases between the two germline ends. One entry per CDR3 protein results from TCRdb running MiXCR on the 5' RACE reads. Of approximately 550,000 distinct CDR3 sequences in the sample, around 24% were seen once. This sample was also put to use in a study of yellow fever vaccine responses in identical twins.

Sequencing was done on a sample of CD4+ T cells sorted from blood. This receptor was taken from a woman under 30 in good health. The J gene is TRBJ2-6, the V gene TRBV28, with D maybe TRBD2 (5 bases). CDR3 coding DNA: TGTGCCAGCAGTTTCCGGAGGTCGGCTGGGGCCAACGTCCTGACTTTC. Translation: CASSFRRSAGANVLTF.